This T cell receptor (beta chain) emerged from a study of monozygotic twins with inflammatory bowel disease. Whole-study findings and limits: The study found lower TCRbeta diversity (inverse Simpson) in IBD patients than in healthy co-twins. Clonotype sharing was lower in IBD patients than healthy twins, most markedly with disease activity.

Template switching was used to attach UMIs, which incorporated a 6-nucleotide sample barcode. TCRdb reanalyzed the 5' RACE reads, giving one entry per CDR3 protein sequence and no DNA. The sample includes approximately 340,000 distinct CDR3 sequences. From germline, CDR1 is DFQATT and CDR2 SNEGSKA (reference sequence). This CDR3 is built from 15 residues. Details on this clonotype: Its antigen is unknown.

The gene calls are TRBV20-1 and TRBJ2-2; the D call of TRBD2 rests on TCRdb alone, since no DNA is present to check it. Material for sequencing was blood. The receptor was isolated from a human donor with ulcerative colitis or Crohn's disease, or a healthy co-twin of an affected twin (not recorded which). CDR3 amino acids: CSARDLRGDTGELFF.